This T cell receptor beta chain was sequenced in a study of T-cell reconstitution after alpha-beta-depleted transplantation in children. General study findings and limits: Surviving recipient T cells and intrathymic progenitors accounted for some patients' high TCRbeta diversity at day 60. After one year, T-cell counts and TCRbeta diversity mostly came from new T cells.

The V end was cut by 4 bases, the J end by 5 bases, with 18 bases between. In germline, CDR1 is MNHNS, CDR2 SASEGT. CDR3 length: 15 residues. As to this clonotype: Its antigen is not identified.

Unique molecular identifiers were used in preparing the TCRbeta library. TCRdb re-called the PCR reads through MiXCR, storing one row per CDR3 protein. The sample consists of some 300,000 distinct CDR3 sequences, 9.5% to 13% of them appearing once. The genes are TRBV6-1 and TRBJ2-7; D is uncertain. This specimen was PBMCs, taken before TCRalphabeta/CD19-depleted stem cell transplant. This sequence was found in a boy under three years old with acute myeloid leukemia, due to receive a stem cell transplant. DNA of the CDR3: TGTGCCAGCAGTGGACTGACATATATGGAAGACGAGCAGTACTTC. Its protein is CASSGLTYMEDEQYF.